This T cell receptor beta chain was observed in a study of OX40 agonist ivuxolimab in advanced cancers. Study summary: Dose-escalation subjects each had hepatocellular carcinoma, melanoma, renal cell or head and neck cancer.

Concerning this clone itself: The target antigen is unknown.

Assay used: immunoSEQ multiplex PCR; TCRdb lists only in-frame clones, some missing. The sample holds 80,000 or so clones; roughly 92% are singletons and the top ten take around 0.64%. Study findings and constraints: At doses 0.1 to 3.0 mg/kg, CD4+ and CD8+ clones expanded.

This CDR3 has 18 residues. This clonotype originated in an adult with an advanced solid tumor such as melanoma, head and neck, liver or kidney cancer. The chain joins TRBV12-1 to TRBJ1-1. TRBV12-1 is a known pseudogene. The specimen was CD4+ or CD8+ T cells sorted from blood, collected in a trial of the OX40 agonist ivuxolimab. The CDR3 sequence: CASSLCGAYGGFRSEAFF. The CDR3 DNA sequence: TGTGCCAGCAGCTTATGCGGTGCTTATGGTGGTTTCCGGAGTGAAGCTTTCTTT.